These 8 T cell receptor beta chains were sequenced from one sample in a study of cytomegalovirus exposure and HLA in healthy donors. PCR primers comprised 60 Vbeta and 13 Jbeta primers. The repertoire was sequenced with immunoSEQ multiplex PCR; TCRdb's copy has only in-frame clones and lacks some. The table shows around 170,000 clones, with more than 75% occurring only once. Sequencing input: PBMCs. Receptor source: a woman aged 50 to 60 in good health and CMV-seropositive.

The rearrangement uses TRBV6-5 and TRBJ1-4; D call uncertain. The CDR3 contains 15 residues. Trimming removed 0 bases at V and 1 base at J, with 6 bases between. Germline loops: CDR1 MNHEY, CDR2 SVGAGI. The CDR3 spells CASSYSTGTNEKLFF. The CDR3 DNA sequence: TGTGCCAGCAGTTACTCAACGGGAACTAATGAAAAACTGTTTTTT.

The chain uses TRBV6-6 and TRBJ1-5; D is ambiguous. V lost 0 bases to trimming and J lost 1 base, with 4 bases between them. The CDR3 has 14 amino acids. CDR1 and CDR2 from the germline V gene are MNHNY and SVGAGI (reference sequence). The DNA for the CDR3 is TGTGCCAGCAGTTACTCAGCGAGCAATCAGCCCCAGCATTTT. Amino acid sequence: CASSYSASNQPQHF.

The sample holds a few counts of this clone. This rearrangement joins TRBV5-6 to TRBJ2-2; D possibly corresponds to TRBD1 (6 bases). CDR1 and CDR2 from the germline V gene are SGHDT and YYEEEE. The V and J ends lost 4 bases and 1 base respectively, with 14 bases between them. The CDR3 has 16 residues. The CDR3: CASSPSTGRNTGELFF. The CDR3 DNA sequence: TGTGCCAGCAGCCCAAGCACAGGGAGGAACACCGGGGAGCTGTTTTTT.

The chain links TRBV9 to TRBJ2-2, with D perhaps TRBD2 (5 bases). Germline CDR1 and CDR2: SGDLS and YYNGEE. This CDR3 is 15 amino acids long. V lost 2 bases to trimming and J lost 1 base, with 9 bases between them. The CDR3 nucleotides are TGTGCCAGCAGCGTTGGGAGAAGGAACACCGGGGAGCTGTTTTTT. Its translation: CASSVGRRNTGELFF.

V usage is TRBV6-5 and J usage is TRBJ2-1; a possible D gene is TRBD1 (5 bases). Trimming took off 10 bases at V and 0 bases at J, with 13 bases between the two ends. Germline V gene lookup returns CDR1 MNHEY and CDR2 SVGAGI. The length of the CDR3 is 14 residues. The CDR3 reads CATTRGYSYNEQFF. The CDR3 DNA is TGTGCCACTACAAGGGGCTACTCCTACAATGAGCAGTTCTTC.

This clone was detected only a few times. The chain carries TRBV7-2 and TRBJ2-5; D gene ambiguous. CDR1 is SGHTA and CDR2 is FQGNSA in the germline V gene. CDR3 length equals 11 residues. With 5 bases removed from V and 5 bases from J, the gap between germline ends came to 6 bases. The CDR3 sequence is CASSRAETQYF. The CDR3 region has the DNA TGTGCCAGCAGCCGCGCGGAGACCCAGTACTTC. The whole variable domain, remainder taken from reference TRBV7-2 and TRBJ2-5, is GAGVSQSPSNKVTEKGKDVELRCDPISGHTALYWYRQSLGQGLEFLIYFQGNSAPDKSGLPSDRFSAERTGGSVSTLTIQRTQQEDSAVYLCASSRAETQYFGPGTRLLVL.

The chain couples TRBV7-3 to TRBJ2-1; 7 positions match TRBD1. V lost 0 bases, J lost 8 bases, and 4 bases stayed unmatched. The length of the CDR3 is 14 residues. Germline V gives CDR1 SGHTA, CDR2 FQGTGA. The CDR3 protein is CASSLTTGLDEQFF. In DNA, the CDR3 is TGTGCCAGCAGCTTAACGACAGGGTTGGATGAGCAGTTCTTC.

The V gene is TRBV7-2, the J gene TRBJ1-1; D is ambiguous. The V and J ends lost 1 base and 1 base respectively, with 7 bases between them. The germline V gene encodes CDR1 SGHTA and CDR2 FQGNSA. CDR3 size: 14 residues. CDR3 region: CASSLVRGNTEAFF. The CDR3 coding sequence is TGTGCCAGCAGCTTAGTGCGGGGGAACACTGAAGCTTTCTTT.